Listed below are T cell receptor beta chains from one sample, sequenced in a study of blood T cell repertoires in COVID-19. Using immunoSEQ multiplex PCR, the repertoire was profiled, and TCRdb retains in-frame clones only, with some absent. The table includes some 83,000 clones, about 86% detected once. Sequencing used peripheral blood. The receptors originated from a man older than 75 in a cohort sampled during active COVID-19. Each CDR3 is given with its conserved first and last residue. The order of the fields is CDR3 DNA, CDR3 protein, clone size, D gene, J gene, V gene. The D gene is left open where the match is weak. Some rows mark clone size as missing; the rest say once, few, many or name a class of expanded clone.

TGCGCCAGCAGCCCCGGCACTAGCGGGTTACGCACCGGGGAGCTGTTTTTT CASSPGTSGLRTGELFF once TRBD2 TRBJ2-2 TRBV5-1
TGTGCCAGCAACCCGGGGTTGGGTAACTACGAGCAGTACTTC CASNPGLGNYEQYF - - TRBJ2-7 TRBV2
TGTGCCAGTAGTAGCGGGCGGTCCTACAATGAGCAGTTCTTC CASSSGRSYNEQFF once - TRBJ2-1 TRBV19
TGTGCCAGCAGCTCAGGGGGAAGCCTCTATGGCTACACCTTC CASSSGGSLYGYTF - TRBD1 TRBJ1-2 TRBV7-9
TGCGCCAGCAGCTTGGCAGAACCAAACTATGGCTACACCTTC CASSLAEPNYGYTF few - TRBJ1-2 TRBV5-1
TGTGCCATCGGTGCGGACAGGATCGGGGAGCTGTTTTTT CAIGADRIGELFF - TRBD1 TRBJ2-2 TRBV10-3
TGCGCCAGCAGCCAAGAGACAGGGGGCGTCTCCTACAATGAGCAGTTCTTC CASSQETGGVSYNEQFF once TRBD1 TRBJ2-1 TRBV4-3
TGTGCCAGCAGCCAAGATCGGCTAGCGGGGGGGGTGAGCTCCTACAATGAGCAGTTCTTC CASSQDRLAGGVSSYNEQFF - TRBD2 TRBJ2-1 TRBV4-2
TGTGCCAGTAGCGACGGGACAGGGCGGGAAAAACTGTTTTTT CASSDGTGREKLFF - TRBD1 TRBJ1-4 TRBV19
TGTGCCAGCGCGGATAGCCAAGAGACCCAGTACTTC CASADSQETQYF - - TRBJ2-5 TRBV28
TGCGCCAGCAGCAGGGGGACAGGGACCTACGAGCAGTACTTC CASSRGTGTYEQYF once TRBD1 TRBJ2-7 TRBV5-1
TGTGCCAGCAGCTTAGGGAGCGCGGTCGGCTACACCTTC CASSLGSAVGYTF once - TRBJ1-2 TRBV7-9
TGTGCCAGTATGCAGGGTGTCTACAATGAGCAGTTCTTC CASMQGVYNEQFF - - TRBJ2-1 TRBV19
TGTGCCAGCAGCGGACAGTTCAATCAGCCCCAGCATTTT CASSGQFNQPQHF - - TRBJ1-5 TRBV6-5
TGTGCCAGCAGCTTAGTATCAGCTAATGAAAAACTGTTTTTT CASSLVSANEKLFF - - TRBJ1-4 TRBV7-2
TGTGCCAGCAGCGAAAAGACTAGCGGGGGGCCGAGGGCGGAAGATACGCAGTATTTT CASSEKTSGGPRAEDTQYF - TRBD2 TRBJ2-3 TRBV7-9
TGTGCCATCAGTGAAAAGGTCGGGTCGGAGAGCTCCTACAATGAGCAGTTCTTC CAISEKVGSESSYNEQFF once - TRBJ2-1 TRBV10-3
TGTGCCAGCACCCTGAGGAGTACTGGAAACACCATATATTTT CASTLRSTGNTIYF - - TRBJ1-3 TRBV13
TGTGCCAGCAATCGACAGGGACTCTGTGGAAACACCATATATTTT CASNRQGLCGNTIYF - TRBD1 TRBJ1-3 TRBV6-4
TGCGCCAGCAGCCGCCAGGGACAAAGCTCCTACAATGAGCAGTTCTTC CASSRQGQSSYNEQFF - - TRBJ2-1 TRBV5-1
TGTGCCAGCAGCCCGGGGCAGGGGGCCCCTCAGCCCCAGCATTTT CASSPGQGAPQPQHF - TRBD1 TRBJ1-5 TRBV7-9
TGTGCCATCAGTGAGGGCGACAGGGGAAATAGCTACACCTTC CAISEGDRGNSYTF - TRBD1 TRBJ1-2 TRBV10-3
TGTGCCACCTCGACGACAGGGGGAGTCTCTGGAAACACCATATATTTT CATSTTGGVSGNTIYF - TRBD1 TRBJ1-3 TRBV10-3
TGTGCCAGCAGCTCAGGCACAGGGAGCCAGCCCCAGCATTTT CASSSGTGSQPQHF - - TRBJ1-5 TRBV11-2
TGTGCCAGCAGAGTATCCAGGGGGCAGTATGGCTACACCTTC CASRVSRGQYGYTF - TRBD1 TRBJ1-2 TRBV6-6
TGTGCCAGCTCACGTACTAGCGGGGGGGCAACAGATACGCAGTATTTT CASSRTSGGATDTQYF - TRBD2 TRBJ2-3 TRBV18
TGTGCCAGCAGCCAAGGAGCGGGAGCTTTCTTT CASSQGAGAFF - - TRBJ1-1 TRBV3-1/TRBV3-2
TGCGCCAGCAGCCAAGATCCGGGATACCAAGAGACCCAGTACTTC CASSQDPGYQETQYF - - TRBJ2-5 TRBV4-1
TGTGCCAGTAGTATAACAGGGGGGGTCAATGAGCAGTTCTTC CASSITGGVNEQFF - - TRBJ2-1 TRBV19
TGCAGCGTCAGGGACAGGGCCCTCTCCTACGAGCAGTACTTC CSVRDRALSYEQYF - TRBD1 TRBJ2-7 TRBV29-1
TGCGCCAGCAGCTTCGGCGGGTCCCCGTCTGGGGCCAACGTCCTGACTTTC CASSFGGSPSGANVLTF few - TRBJ2-6 TRBV5-1
TGTGCCAGCAGCCTCTTCGGGGGGGGATACAATGAGCAGTTCTTC CASSLFGGGYNEQFF - TRBD2 TRBJ2-1 TRBV3-1/TRBV3-2
TGTGCCAGTAGTATAGGACTAGCGGGGGCCTACGAGCAGTACTTC CASSIGLAGAYEQYF - TRBD2 TRBJ2-7 TRBV19
TGTGCCAGCAGCTTAGTGGGCAGGGGCACTGAAGCTTTCTTT CASSLVGRGTEAFF - - TRBJ1-1 TRBV7-2
TGCGCCAGCAGCCTGACGACTAGGGGCCCCCTTTACAATGAGCAGTTCTTC CASSLTTRGPLYNEQFF - - TRBJ2-1 TRBV4-1
TGTGCCAGCAGTCAGCAGGGTACGACTAATGAAAAACTGTTTTTT CASSQQGTTNEKLFF - - TRBJ1-4 TRBV27
TGTGCCAGCAGTGAGGAGGGAGGGATCTATGGCTACACCTTC CASSEEGGIYGYTF few - TRBJ1-2 TRBV6-1
TGTGCCAGCAACCTCCTGTCGGCGGGACGGGGGAGAACTGAAGCTTTCTTT CASNLLSAGRGRTEAFF - - TRBJ1-1 TRBV5-5
TGCAAAGGCGGGGGGGGCACTGAAGCTTTCTTT CKGGGGTEAFF - - TRBJ1-1 TRBV20-1
TGCAGCGTCGGACAGGGGTCAGGGGCCAACGTCCTGACTTTC CSVGQGSGANVLTF - TRBD1 TRBJ2-6 TRBV29-1
TGTGCCAGCAGCCGGACTAGTGAAGGGGGTGGGCAGTTCTTC CASSRTSEGGGQFF - - TRBJ2-1 TRBV3-1/TRBV3-2
TGTGCCAGCTCACCAGCCCGTATAGGGGATTCCTCGGCGGCAGATACGCAGTATTTT CASSPARIGDSSAADTQYF - - TRBJ2-3 TRBV18
TGCGCCAGCAGCTTGTATCTGAACACTGAAGCTTTCTTT CASSLYLNTEAFF - - TRBJ1-1 TRBV5-1
TGTGCCACCAGCAGAGAGGGATTCGGGACAGGGGTGTACGAGCAGTACTTC CATSREGFGTGVYEQYF once TRBD1 TRBJ2-7 TRBV15
TGTGCCAGCAGCTTAGACCCCCGGACAGGACCAACTAATGAAAAACTGTTTTTT CASSLDPRTGPTNEKLFF - TRBD1 TRBJ1-4 TRBV11-2
TGCGCCAGCAGCCTCGAGGGCCCGCCTAGCACAGATACGCAGTATTTT CASSLEGPPSTDTQYF - - TRBJ2-3 TRBV5-1
TGTGCCAGCAGTGATGCGGCAGGGTATGGCTACACCTTC CASSDAAGYGYTF - - TRBJ1-2 TRBV6-1
TGTGCCAGCAGCCAAGGGATGGTCAGGCCAAATGAAAAACTGTTTTTT CASSQGMVRPNEKLFF - - TRBJ1-4 TRBV3-1/TRBV3-2
TGCGCCAGCAGCTCGGGACTAGCGGGGGAGACCTACAATGAGCAGTTCTTC CASSSGLAGETYNEQFF - TRBD2 TRBJ2-1 TRBV5-1
TGTGCCAGTAGTATCCCGGGACAGGCTAGCAAGGTCTATGGCTACACCTTC CASSIPGQASKVYGYTF - TRBD1 TRBJ1-2 TRBV19
TGTGCCAGCAGCCCGAGGACAGGGGGTGAGACCCAGTACTTC CASSPRTGGETQYF - TRBD1 TRBJ2-5 TRBV5-4
TGTGCCAGCAGAAGGGGCAGCCAAGAGACCCAGTACTTC CASRRGSQETQYF - - TRBJ2-5 TRBV27
TGTGCCAGCAGTTACAATCCGGCCGGGGAGCTGTTTTTT CASSYNPAGELFF - - TRBJ2-2 TRBV6-2/TRBV6-3
TGTGCTAGTGGTAGGGGACAGGGATACACCGGGGAGCTGTTTTTT CASGRGQGYTGELFF once TRBD1 TRBJ2-2 TRBV12-5